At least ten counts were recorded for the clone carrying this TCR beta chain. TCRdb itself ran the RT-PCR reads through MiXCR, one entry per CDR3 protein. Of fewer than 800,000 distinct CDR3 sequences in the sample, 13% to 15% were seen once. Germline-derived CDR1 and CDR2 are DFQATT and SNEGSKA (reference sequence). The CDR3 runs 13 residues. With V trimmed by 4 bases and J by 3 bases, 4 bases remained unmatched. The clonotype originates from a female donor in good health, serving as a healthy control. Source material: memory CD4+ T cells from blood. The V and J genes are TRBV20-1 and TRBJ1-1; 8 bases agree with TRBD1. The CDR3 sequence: CSANRGVYTEAFF. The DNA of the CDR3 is TGCAGTGCTAACAGGGGGGTTTACACTGAAGCTTTCTTT.